One T cell receptor (beta chain) is described in this entry. This sample was included in a study of blood T cell repertoires in COVID-19. Study information: Some COVID-19 samples were acute and others convalescent; all came from the United States, Italy and Spain. Sample material is recorded as cDNA or gDNA derived from T cells, B-cell-depleted T cells, or PBMCs.

The CDR3 loop spans 15 amino acids. Germline CDR1 reads SQVTM; CDR2 reads ANQGSEA. Deletions cut 0 bases from V and 2 bases from J, with 13 bases between. Per the study methods: From reference gene primer amplification, estimates of nucleated cell counts were derived. Sequencing was performed with immunoSEQ multiplex PCR; in TCRdb, only in-frame clones are kept and a portion is missing. D and trimming were read from the DNA, whereas the V and J calls and clone size are those reported in that table. Among over 80,000 clones listed, around 90% were seen once. The sequence came from a human donor with active COVID-19. The donor label of this sample is uncertain. Sequenced: peripheral blood. The chain combines TRBV29-1 with TRBJ1-2; tentatively, D is TRBD1 (5 bases). The CDR3: CSVEDQDKSNYGYTF. CDR3 DNA: TGCAGCGTTGAAGATCAGGACAAGTCGAACTATGGCTACACCTTC. Supplemented by reference TRBV29-1 and TRBJ1-2, the full variable domain reads SAVISQKPSRDICQRGTSLTIQCQVDSQVTMMFWYRQQPGQSLTLIATANQGSEATYESGFVIDKFPISRPNLTFSTLTVSNMSPEDSSIYLCSVEDQDKSNYGYTFGSGTRLTVV.